The text below deals with one T cell receptor (beta chain). The entry originates in a study of shared clonotypes between healthy human individuals. The germline CDR1 and CDR2 sequences are MNHEY and SMNVEV (reference sequence). The CDR3 is 16 amino acids. The V and J ends lost 2 bases and 4 bases respectively, with 15 bases between them. Produced via immunoSEQ multiplex PCR; TCRdb's table is partial and in-frame only. The table lists millions of clones, just over 90% of them singletons, with around 1.7% in the top ten. Naive CD8 cells comprised CD45RO-negative, CCR7-positively selected cells, excluding terminally differentiated effector memory CD45RA+ cells.

The clonotype comes from a man between 18 and 35 years old in good health. Some clones in this sample may be carry-over from other donors' samples. The chain recombines TRBV27 with TRBJ2-1; no clear D gene. What was sequenced was naive CD8+ T cells from PBMCs. The CDR3 DNA reads as TGTGCCAGCAGTTTACCGGCCAGGAGAAATTACAATGAGCAGTTCTTC. It yields the protein CASSLPARRNYNEQFF.